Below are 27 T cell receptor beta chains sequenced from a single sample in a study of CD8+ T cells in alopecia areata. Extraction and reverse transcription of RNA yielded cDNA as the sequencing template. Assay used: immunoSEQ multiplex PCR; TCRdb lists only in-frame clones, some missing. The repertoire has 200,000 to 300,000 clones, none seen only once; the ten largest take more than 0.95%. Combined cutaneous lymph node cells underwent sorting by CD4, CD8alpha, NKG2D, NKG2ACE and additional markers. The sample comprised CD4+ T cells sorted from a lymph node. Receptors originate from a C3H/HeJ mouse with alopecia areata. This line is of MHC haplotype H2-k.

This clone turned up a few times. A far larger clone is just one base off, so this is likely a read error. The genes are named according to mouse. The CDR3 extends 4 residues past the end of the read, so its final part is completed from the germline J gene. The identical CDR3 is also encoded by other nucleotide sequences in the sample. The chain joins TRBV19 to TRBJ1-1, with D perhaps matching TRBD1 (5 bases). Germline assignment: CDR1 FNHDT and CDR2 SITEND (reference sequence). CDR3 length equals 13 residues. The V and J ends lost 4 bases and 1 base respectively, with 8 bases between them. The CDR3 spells CASSHDRNTEVFF. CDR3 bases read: TGTGCCAGCAGTCATGACAGAAACACA.

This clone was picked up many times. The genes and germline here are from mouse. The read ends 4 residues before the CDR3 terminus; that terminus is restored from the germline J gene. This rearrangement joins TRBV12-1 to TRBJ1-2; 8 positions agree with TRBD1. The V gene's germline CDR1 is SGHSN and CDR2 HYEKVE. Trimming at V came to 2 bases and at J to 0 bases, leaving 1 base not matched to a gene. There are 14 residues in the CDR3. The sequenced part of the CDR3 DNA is TGTGCCAGCTCTCAGGACAGGGCAAACTCC. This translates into CASSQDRANS. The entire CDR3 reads CASSQDRANSDYTF.

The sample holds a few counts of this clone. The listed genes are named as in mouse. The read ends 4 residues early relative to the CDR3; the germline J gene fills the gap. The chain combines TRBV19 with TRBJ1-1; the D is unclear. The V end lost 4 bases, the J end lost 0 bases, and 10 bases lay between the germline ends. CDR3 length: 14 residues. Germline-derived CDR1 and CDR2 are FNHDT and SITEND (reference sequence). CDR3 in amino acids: CASSVDTANTEVFF. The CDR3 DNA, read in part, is TGTGCCAGCAGTGTCGACACAGCAAACACA. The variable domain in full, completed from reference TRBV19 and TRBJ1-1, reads GGIITQTPKFLIGQEGQKLTLKCQQNFNHDTMYWYRQDSGKGLRLIYYSITENDLQKGDLSEGYDASREKKSSFSLTVTSAQKNEMAVFLCASSVDTANTEVFFGKGTRLTVV.

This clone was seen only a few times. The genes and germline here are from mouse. The CDR3 spells CASSHGTYQDTQYF. The part of the CDR3 DNA that was read is TGTGCCAGCAGCCACGGGACATATCAAGAC. The J gene is TRBJ2-5, the V gene TRBV14; a weak D match, TRBD1 (6 bases). The read terminates 4 residues before the CDR3 end, so the remaining end is supplied by the germline J gene. The germline gives CDR1 SGHDT, CDR2 FRDEAV. This CDR3 contains 14 residues. Trimming stripped 5 bases from V and 3 bases from J, with 13 bases between.

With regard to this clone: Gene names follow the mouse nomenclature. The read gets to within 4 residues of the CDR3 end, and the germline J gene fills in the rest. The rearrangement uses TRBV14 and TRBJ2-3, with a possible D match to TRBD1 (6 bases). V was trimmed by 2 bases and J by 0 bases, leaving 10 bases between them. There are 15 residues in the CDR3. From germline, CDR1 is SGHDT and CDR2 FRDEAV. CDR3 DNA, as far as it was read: TGTGCCAGCAGTTTTTGGACAGCTAGTGCAGAA. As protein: CASSFWTASAE. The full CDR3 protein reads CASSFWTASAETLYF.

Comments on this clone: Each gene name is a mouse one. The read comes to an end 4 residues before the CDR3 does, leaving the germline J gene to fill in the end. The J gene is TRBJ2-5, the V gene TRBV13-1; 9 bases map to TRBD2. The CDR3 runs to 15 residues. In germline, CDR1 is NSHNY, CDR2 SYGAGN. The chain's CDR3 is CASSDIGLGKDTQYF. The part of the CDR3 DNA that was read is TGTGCCAGCAGTGACATCGGACTGGGGAAAGAC.

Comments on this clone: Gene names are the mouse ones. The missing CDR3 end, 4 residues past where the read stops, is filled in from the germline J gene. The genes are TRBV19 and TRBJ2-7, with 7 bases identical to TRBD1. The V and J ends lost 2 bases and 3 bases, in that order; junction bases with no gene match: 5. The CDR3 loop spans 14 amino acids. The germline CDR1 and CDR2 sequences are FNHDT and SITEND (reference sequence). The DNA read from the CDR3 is TGTGCCAGCAGTATTCGGGACAGAATCTAT. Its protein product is CASSIRDRIY. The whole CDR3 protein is CASSIRDRIYEQYF.

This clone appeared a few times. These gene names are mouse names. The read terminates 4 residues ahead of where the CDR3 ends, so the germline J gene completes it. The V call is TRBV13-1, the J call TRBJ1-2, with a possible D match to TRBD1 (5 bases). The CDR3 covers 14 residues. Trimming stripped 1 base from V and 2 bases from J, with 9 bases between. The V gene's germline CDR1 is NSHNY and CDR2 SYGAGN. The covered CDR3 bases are TGTGCCAGCAGTGATTCAGGGCCCAACTCC. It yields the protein CASSDSGPNS. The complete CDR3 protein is CASSDSGPNSDYTF.

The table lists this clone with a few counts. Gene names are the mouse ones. CDR3 DNA (partial): TGTGCCAGCAGATCAGGGGTGATTGCT. It yields the protein CASRSGVIA. In full, the CDR3 is CASRSGVIAEQFF. The chain joins TRBV19 to TRBJ2-1; TRBD1 is a possible D gene (6 bases). The DNA ends 4 residues before the CDR3 does, and the rest of the CDR3 is filled in from the germline J gene. Per germline, CDR1 FNHDT and CDR2 SITEND (reference sequence). The V end was cut by 5 bases, the J end by 6 bases, with 12 bases between. The CDR3 consists of 13 residues. Full variable domain (outside the CDR3, taken from reference TRBV19 and TRBJ2-1): GGIITQTPKFLIGQEGQKLTLKCQQNFNHDTMYWYRQDSGKGLRLIYYSITENDLQKGDLSEGYDASREKKSSFSLTVTSAQKNEMAVFLCASRSGVIAEQFFGPGTRLTVL.

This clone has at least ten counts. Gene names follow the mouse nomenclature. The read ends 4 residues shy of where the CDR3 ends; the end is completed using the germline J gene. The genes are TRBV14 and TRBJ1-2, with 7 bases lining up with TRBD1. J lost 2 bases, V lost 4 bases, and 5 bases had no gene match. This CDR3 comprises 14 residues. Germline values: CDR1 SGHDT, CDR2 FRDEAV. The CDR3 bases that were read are TGTGCCAGCAGTACCCCGGGACAGAACTCC. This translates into CASSTPGQNS. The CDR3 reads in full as CASSTPGQNSDYTF.

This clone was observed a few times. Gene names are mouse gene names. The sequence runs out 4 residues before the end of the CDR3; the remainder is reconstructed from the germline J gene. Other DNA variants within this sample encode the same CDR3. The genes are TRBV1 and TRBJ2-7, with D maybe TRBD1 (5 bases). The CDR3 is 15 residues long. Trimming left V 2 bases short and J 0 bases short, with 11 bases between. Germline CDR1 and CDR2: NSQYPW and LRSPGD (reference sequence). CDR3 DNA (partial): TGCACCTGCAGTGCACCAGCAGGGAGCTCCTAT. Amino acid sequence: CTCSAPAGSSY. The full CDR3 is CTCSAPAGSSYEQYF.

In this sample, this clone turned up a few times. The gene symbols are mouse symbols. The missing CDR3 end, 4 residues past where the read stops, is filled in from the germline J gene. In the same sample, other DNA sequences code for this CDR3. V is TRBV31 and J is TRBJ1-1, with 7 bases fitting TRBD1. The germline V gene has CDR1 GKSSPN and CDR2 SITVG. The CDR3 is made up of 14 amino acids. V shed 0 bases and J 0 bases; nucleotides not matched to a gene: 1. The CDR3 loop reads CAWSLGQANTEVFF. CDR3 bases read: TGTGCCTGGAGTCTAGGACAGGCAAACACA.

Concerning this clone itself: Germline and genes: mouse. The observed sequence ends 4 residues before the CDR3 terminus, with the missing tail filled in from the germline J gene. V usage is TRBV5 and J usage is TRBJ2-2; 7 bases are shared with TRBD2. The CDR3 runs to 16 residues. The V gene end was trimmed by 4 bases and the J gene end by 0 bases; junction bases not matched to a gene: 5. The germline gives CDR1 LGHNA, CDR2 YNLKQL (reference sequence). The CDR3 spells CASSPPLGSNTGQLYF. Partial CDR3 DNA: TGTGCCAGCAGCCCCCCACTGGGGTCAAACACCGGG.

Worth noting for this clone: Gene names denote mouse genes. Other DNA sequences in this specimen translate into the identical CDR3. CDR3 DNA, as far as it was read: TGTGCCAGCAGTGATGCATTGGGGGGGGGTGCAGAA. Amino acids: CASSDALGGGAE. The whole CDR3 region reads CASSDALGGGAETLYF. V gene TRBV13-1 combines with J gene TRBJ2-3; 8 bases line up with TRBD2. The CDR3 extends 4 residues past the end of the read, so its final part is completed from the germline J gene. Germline CDR1 reads NSHNY; CDR2 reads SYGAGN. J lost 1 base, V lost 0 bases, and 4 bases had no gene match. This CDR3 comprises 16 residues.

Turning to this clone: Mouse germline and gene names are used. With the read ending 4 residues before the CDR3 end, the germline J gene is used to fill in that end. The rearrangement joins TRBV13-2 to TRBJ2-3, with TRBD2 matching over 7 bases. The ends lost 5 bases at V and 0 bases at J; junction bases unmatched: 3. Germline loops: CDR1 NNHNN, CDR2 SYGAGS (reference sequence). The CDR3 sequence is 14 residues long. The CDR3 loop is CASGGLPSAETLYF. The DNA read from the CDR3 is TGTGCCAGCGGGGGACTGCCTAGTGCAGAA.

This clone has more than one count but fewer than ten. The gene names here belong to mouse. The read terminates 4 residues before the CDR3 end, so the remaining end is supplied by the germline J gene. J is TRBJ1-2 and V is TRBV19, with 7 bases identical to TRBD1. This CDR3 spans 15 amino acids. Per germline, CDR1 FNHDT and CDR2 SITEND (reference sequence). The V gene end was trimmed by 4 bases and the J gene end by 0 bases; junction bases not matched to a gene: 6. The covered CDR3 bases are TGTGCCAGCAGTGTCCGGGACAGTGCAAACTCC. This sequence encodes CASSVRDSANS. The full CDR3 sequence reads CASSVRDSANSDYTF. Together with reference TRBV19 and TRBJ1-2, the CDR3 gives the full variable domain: GGIITQTPKFLIGQEGQKLTLKCQQNFNHDTMYWYRQDSGKGLRLIYYSITENDLQKGDLSEGYDASREKKSSFSLTVTSAQKNEMAVFLCASSVRDSANSDYTFGSGTRLLVI.

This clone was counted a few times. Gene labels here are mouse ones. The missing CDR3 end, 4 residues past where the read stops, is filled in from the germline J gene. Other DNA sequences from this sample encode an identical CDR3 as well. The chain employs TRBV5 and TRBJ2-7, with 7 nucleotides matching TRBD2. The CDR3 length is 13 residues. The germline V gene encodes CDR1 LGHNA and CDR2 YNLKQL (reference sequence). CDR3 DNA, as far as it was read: TGTGCCAGCAGCCAAGAAACTGGGGAT. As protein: CASSQETGD. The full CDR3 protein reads CASSQETGDEQYF.

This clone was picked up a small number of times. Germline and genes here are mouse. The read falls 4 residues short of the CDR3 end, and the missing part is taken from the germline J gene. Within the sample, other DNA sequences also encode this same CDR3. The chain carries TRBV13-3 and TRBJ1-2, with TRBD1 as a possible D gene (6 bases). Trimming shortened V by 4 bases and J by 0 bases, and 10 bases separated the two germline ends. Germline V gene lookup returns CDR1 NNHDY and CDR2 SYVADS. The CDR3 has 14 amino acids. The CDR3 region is CASSPGQTNSDYTF. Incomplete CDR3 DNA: TGTGCCAGCAGTCCGGGACAAACAAACTCC.

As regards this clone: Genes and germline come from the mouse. This CDR3 reads CASSQWGYYEQYF. The sequenced CDR3 bases are TGTGCCAGCAGCCAATGGGGGTACTAT. The chain couples TRBV5 to TRBJ2-7, with D possibly matching TRBD2 (6 bases). Read sequence stops 4 residues before the CDR3 end, and the germline J gene provides the missing end. This CDR3 has 13 amino acids. In germline, CDR1 is LGHNA, CDR2 YNLKQL (reference sequence). Deletions cut 2 bases from V and 3 bases from J, with 8 bases between.

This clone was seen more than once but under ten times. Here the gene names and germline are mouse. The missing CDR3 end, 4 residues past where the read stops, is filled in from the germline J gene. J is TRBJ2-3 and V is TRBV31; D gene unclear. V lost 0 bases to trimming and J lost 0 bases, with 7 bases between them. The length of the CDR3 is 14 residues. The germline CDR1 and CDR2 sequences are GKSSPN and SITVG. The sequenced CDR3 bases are TGTGCCTGGAGTCTGAGGGTTAGTGCAGAA. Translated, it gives CAWSLRVSAE. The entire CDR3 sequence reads CAWSLRVSAETLYF.

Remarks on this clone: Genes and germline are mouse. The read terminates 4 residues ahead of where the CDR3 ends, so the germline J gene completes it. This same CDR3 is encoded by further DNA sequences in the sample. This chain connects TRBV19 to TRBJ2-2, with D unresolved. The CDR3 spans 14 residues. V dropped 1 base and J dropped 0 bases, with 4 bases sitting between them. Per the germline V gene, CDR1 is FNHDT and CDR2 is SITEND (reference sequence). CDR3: CASSIQANTGQLYF. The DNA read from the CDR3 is TGTGCCAGCAGTATACAAGCAAACACCGGG.

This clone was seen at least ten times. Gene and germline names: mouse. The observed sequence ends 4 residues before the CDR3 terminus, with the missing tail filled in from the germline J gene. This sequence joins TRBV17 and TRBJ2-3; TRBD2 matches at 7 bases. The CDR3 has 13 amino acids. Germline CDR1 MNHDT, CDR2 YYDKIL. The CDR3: CASSPHWGETLYF. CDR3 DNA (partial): TGTGCTAGCAGTCCCCACTGGGGAGAA.

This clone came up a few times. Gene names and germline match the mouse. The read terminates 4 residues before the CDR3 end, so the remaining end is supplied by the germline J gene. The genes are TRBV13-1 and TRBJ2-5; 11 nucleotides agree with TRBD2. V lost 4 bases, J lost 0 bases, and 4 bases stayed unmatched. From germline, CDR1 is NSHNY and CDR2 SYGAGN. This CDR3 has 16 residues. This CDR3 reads CASSPDWGENQDTQYF. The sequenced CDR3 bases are TGTGCCAGCAGTCCGGACTGGGGGGAAAACCAAGAC.

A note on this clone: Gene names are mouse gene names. CDR3 DNA (partial): TGCACCTGCACCTCAAACACCGGG. It translates to CTCTSNTG. In full, the CDR3 reads CTCTSNTGQLYF. The J gene is TRBJ2-2, the V gene TRBV1; no clear D gene. The read ends 4 residues before the CDR3 terminus; that terminus is restored from the germline J gene. Trimming cost V 7 bases and J 0 bases, with 3 bases left between them. Per the germline V gene, CDR1 is NSQYPW and CDR2 is LRSPGD (reference sequence). This CDR3 region has 12 residues.

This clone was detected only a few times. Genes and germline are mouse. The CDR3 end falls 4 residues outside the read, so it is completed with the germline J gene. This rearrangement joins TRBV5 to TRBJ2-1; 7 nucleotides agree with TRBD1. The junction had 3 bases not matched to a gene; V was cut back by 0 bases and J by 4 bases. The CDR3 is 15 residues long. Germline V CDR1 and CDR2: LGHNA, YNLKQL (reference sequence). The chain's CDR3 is CASSQDRDRYAEQFF. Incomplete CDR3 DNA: TGTGCCAGCAGCCAAGATCGGGACAGATATGCT.

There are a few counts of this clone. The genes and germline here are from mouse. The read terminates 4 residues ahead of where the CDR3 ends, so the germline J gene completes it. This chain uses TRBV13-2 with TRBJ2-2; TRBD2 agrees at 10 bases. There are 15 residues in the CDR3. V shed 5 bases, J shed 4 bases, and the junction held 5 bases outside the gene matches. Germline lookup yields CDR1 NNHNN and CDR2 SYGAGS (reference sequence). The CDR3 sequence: CASGDWGVPTGQLYF. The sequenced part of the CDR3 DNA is TGTGCCAGCGGCGACTGGGGGGTCCCCACCGGG.

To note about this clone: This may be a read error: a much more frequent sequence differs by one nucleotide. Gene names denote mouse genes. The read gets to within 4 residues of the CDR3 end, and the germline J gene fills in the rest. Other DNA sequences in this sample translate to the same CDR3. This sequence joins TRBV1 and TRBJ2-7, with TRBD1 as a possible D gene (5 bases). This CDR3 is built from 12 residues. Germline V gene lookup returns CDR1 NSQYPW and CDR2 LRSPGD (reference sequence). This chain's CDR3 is CTCSADKYEQYF. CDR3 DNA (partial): TGCACCTGCAGTGCGGACAAATAT.